This entry concerns a single TCR beta chain. Time point reported: pre-sensitization, week 0. The treatment was: therapeutic diphenylcyclopropenone sensitization with weekly scalp DPC. Extraction of total RNA was performed on unfractionated whole blood. TCRdb reanalysed the RACE reads using MiXCR and keeps one entry per CDR3 protein. Here the sample spans around 350,000 distinct CDR3 sequences, around 5% being singletons. This record comes from a study of human T cells and chemical hapten exposure. Study-wide context: Sensitizing treatment utilized 2% DPC over a 2 cm by 2 cm portion of upper inner arm skin.

The CDR3 sequence is 15 residues long. V was pared by 1 base and J by 5 bases, with 11 bases between. Germline CDR1 reads SGHVS; CDR2 reads FNYEAQ. The sequence derives from a woman under 30 with alopecia areata. Some clones in this sample may be carry-over from other donors' samples. The chain joins TRBV7-6 to TRBJ2-2; D unresolved. Sequenced material: whole blood, taken in connection with sensitization to the hapten diphenylcyclopropenone (DPC). This CDR3 reads CASSLGSRVTGELFF. In nucleotides, the CDR3 is TGTGCCAGCAGCTTAGGCTCCCGCGTAACCGGGGAGCTGTTTTTT.